This T cell receptor beta chain was identified in a study of blood T cell repertoires in COVID-19. This clone was picked up a small number of times. Produced via immunoSEQ multiplex PCR; TCRdb's table is partial and in-frame only. The data show fewer than 500,000 clones, with nearly 90% seen just once and approximately 2% held by the top ten. This study enrolled people aged roughly 18 to 90 from 20 to 25 US geographic areas. Cohorts were assigned according to the clinical history that participants reported. Trimming removed 7 bases from V and 0 bases from J; junction bases left unmatched: 8. There are 14 residues in the CDR3. Germline loops: CDR1 SQVTM, CDR2 ANQGSEA.

The sequence came from a woman aged 18-29 years with acute COVID-19. The sequenced sample was PBMCs or T cells enriched from blood (not recorded which). This chain connects TRBV29-1 to TRBJ1-1; 7 nucleotides match TRBD1. CDR3 residues: CSGKPGQLNTEAFF. The CDR3 nucleotides read TGCAGCGGTAAGCCGGGACAGCTGAACACTGAAGCTTTCTTT.